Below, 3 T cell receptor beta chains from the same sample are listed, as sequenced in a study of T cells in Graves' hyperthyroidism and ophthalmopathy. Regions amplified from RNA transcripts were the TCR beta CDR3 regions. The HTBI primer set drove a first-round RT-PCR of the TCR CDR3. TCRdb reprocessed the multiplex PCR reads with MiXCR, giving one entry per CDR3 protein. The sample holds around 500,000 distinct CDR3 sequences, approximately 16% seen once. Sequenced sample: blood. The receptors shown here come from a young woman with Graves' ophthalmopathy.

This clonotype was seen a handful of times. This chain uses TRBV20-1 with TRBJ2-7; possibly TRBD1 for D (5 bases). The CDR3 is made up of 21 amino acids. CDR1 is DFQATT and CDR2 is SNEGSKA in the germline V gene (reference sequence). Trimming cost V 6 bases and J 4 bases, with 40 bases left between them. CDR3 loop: CSAIQDKIGGSLLGAFYEQYF. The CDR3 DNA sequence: TGCAGTGCGATACAGGATAAAATTGGTGGGTCGCTCCTAGGGGCTTTTTACGAGCAGTACTTC.

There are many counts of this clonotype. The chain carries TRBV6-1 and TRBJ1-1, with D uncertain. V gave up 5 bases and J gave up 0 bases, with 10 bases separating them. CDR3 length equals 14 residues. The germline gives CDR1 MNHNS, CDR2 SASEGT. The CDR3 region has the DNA TGTGCCAGCAGTCTCGACACCCTGAACACTGAAGCTTTCTTT. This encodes CASSLDTLNTEAFF.

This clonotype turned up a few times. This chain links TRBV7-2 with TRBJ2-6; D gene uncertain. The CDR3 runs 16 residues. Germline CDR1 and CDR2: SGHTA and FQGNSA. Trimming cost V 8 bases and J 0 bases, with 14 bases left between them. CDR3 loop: CASPKDAHSGANVLTF. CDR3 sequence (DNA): TGTGCCAGCCCCAAGGATGCTCACTCTGGGGCCAACGTCCTGACTTTC. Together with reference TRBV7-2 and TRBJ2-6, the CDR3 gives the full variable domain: GAGVSQSPSNKVTEKGKDVELRCDPISGHTALYWYRQSLGQGLEFLIYFQGNSAPDKSGLPSDRFSAERTGGSVSTLTIQRTQQEDSAVYLCASPKDAHSGANVLTFGAGSRLTVL.